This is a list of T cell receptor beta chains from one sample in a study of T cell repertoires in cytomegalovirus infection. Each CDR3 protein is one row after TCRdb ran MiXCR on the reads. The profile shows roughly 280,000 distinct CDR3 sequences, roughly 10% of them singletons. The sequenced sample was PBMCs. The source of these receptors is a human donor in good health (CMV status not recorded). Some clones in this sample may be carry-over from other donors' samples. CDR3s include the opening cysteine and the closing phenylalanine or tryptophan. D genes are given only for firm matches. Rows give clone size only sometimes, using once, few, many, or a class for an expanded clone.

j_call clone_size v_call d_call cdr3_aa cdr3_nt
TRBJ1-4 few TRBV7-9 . CASSLEELFF TGTGCCAGCAGCTTAGAGGAACTGTTTTTT
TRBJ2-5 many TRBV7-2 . CASSYRGQKETQYF TGTGCCAGCAGTTACCGGGGGCAGAAAGAGACCCAGTACTTC
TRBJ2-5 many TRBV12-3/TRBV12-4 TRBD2 CASSLAGEDQETQYF TGTGCCAGCAGTTTGGCGGGGGAGGATCAAGAGACCCAGTACTTC
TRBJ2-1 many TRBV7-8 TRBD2 CASSIAGVLSYNEQFF TGTGCCAGCAGCATAGCGGGGGTCCTCTCCTACAATGAGCAGTTCTTC
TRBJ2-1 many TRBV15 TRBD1 CATSRDKSGTGNYNEQFF TGTGCCACCAGCAGAGATAAGTCTGGGACAGGGAATTACAATGAGCAGTTCTTC
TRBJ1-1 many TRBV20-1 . CSARKDLGTEAFF TGCAGTGCTAGGAAGGATCTGGGGACTGAAGCTTTCTTT
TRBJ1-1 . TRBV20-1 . CSAIDRSNTEAFF TGCAGTGCTATAGACAGGTCGAACACTGAAGCTTTCTTT
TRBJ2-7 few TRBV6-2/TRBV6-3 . CASSYNPPLISYEQYF TGTGCCAGCAGTTACAACCCCCCGCTGATCTCCTACGAGCAGTACTTC
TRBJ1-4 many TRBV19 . CASSQPTGPPNEKLFF TGTGCCAGTAGCCAACCTACAGGGCCTCCTAATGAAAAACTGTTTTTT
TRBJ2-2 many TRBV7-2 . CASSTFSSDTGELFF TGTGCCAGCAGCACTTTTAGCTCTGACACCGGGGAGCTGTTTTTT
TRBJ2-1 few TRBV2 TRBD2 CANRRSTSGSGEQFF TGTGCCAACCGAAGGTCTACTAGCGGGAGCGGTGAGCAGTTCTTC
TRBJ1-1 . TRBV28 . CASSLAVGVGAFF TGTGCCAGCAGTTTAGCTGTGGGGGTCGGGGCTTTCTTT
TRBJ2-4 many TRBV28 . CASSPPWSRGTKNIQYF TGTGCCAGCAGTCCCCCTTGGTCCAGAGGGACCAAAAACATTCAGTACTTC
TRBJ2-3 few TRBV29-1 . CSVEVNTRTDTQYF TGCAGCGTTGAAGTGAACACCCGCACAGATACGCAGTATTTT
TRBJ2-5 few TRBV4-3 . CASSPSVSTETQYF TGCGCCAGCAGCCCGTCGGTGTCGACAGAGACCCAGTACTTC
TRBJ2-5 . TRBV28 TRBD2 CASSLARGVQETQYF TGTGCCAGCAGTTTGGCGCGGGGGGTCCAAGAGACCCAGTACTTC
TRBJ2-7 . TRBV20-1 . CSARAAGGVFGSYEQYF TGCAGTGCTAGAGCGGCAGGGGGGGTTTTCGGCTCCTACGAGCAGTACTTC
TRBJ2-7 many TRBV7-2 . CASRRQDSYEQYF TGTGCCAGCAGACGACAGGACTCCTACGAGCAGTACTTC
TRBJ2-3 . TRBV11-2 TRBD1 CASSLRTGQEADTQYF TGTGCCAGCAGCTTAAGGACAGGGCAGGAGGCAGATACGCAGTATTTT
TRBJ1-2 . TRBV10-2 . CASRDPSYGYTF TGCGCCAGCAGAGATCCTTCTTATGGCTACACCTTC
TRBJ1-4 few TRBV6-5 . CASSRGMGEKLFF TGTGCCAGCAGTAGGGGGATGGGTGAAAAACTGTTTTTT
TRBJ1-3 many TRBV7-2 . CASSYNNGNTIYF TGTGCCAGCAGCTACAATAATGGAAACACCATATATTTT
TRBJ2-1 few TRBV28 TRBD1 CASSQHGTVNEQFF TGTGCCAGCAGTCAACATGGGACAGTCAATGAGCAGTTCTTC